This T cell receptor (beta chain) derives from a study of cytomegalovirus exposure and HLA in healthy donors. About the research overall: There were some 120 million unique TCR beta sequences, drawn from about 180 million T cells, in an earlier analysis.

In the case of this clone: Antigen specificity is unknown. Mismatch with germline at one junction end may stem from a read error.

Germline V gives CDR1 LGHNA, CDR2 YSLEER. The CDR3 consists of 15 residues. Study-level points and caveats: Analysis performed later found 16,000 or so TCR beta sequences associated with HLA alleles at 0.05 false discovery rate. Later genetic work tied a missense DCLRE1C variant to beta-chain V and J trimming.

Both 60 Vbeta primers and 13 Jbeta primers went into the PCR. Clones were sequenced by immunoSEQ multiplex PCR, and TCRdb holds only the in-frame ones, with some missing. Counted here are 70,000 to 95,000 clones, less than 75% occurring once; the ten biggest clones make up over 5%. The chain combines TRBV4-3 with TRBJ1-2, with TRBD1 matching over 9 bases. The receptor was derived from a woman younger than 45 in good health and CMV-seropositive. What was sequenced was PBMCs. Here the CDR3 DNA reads TGCGCCAGCAGCCAAGATCGAGGGACAGGGTATGGCTACCCCTTC. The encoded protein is CASSQDRGTGYGYPF.